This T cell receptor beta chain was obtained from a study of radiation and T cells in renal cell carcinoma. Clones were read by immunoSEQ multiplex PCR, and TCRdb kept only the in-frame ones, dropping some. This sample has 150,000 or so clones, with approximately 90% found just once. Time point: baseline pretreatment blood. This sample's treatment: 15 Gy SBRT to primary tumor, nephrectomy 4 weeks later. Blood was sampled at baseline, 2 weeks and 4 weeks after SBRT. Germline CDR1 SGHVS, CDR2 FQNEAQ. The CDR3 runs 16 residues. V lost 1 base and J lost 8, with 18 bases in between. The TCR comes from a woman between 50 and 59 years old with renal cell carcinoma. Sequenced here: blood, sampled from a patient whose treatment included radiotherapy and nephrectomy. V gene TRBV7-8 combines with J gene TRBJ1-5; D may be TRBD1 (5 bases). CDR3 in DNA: TGTGCCAGCAGCTTAGTTGAGGGCGGGGGACGTAAGCCCCAGCATTTT. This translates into CASSLVEGGGRKPQHF.